These 16 T cell receptor beta chains were all obtained from the same sample, sequenced in a study of T cell repertoires in cytomegalovirus infection. TCRdb used MiXCR to reprocess the reads, holding one entry per CDR3 protein. The sample lists about 480,000 distinct CDR3 sequences; 33% were seen once. Their antigens remain unidentified. Sequencing was performed on cultured PBMCs, taken from culture after CMV antigen stimulation. The receptor source for this set is a human donor in good health (CMV status not recorded). Some clones in this sample may be carry-over from other donors' samples.

There are a few counts of this clonotype. The rearrangement links TRBV19 to TRBJ1-1; 8 bases fit TRBD1. Germline loops: CDR1 LNHDA, CDR2 SQIVND (reference sequence). The ends lost 2 bases at V and 0 bases at J; junction bases unmatched: 5. The CDR3 is made up of 16 amino acids. CDR3 residues: CASSITGTGMNTEAFF. The CDR3 DNA is TGTGCCAGTAGTATAACCGGGACAGGAATGAACACTGAAGCTTTCTTT.

V gene TRBV7-2 combines with J gene TRBJ2-7; D is perhaps TRBD1 (6 bases). V was cut by 4 bases and J by 2 bases, with 18 bases left in between. This CDR3 contains 16 residues. Germline V gene data show CDR1 as SGHTA and CDR2 as FQGNSA. This chain's CDR3 is CASSYGQTGNPYEQYF. The DNA of the CDR3 is TGTGCCAGCAGCTACGGACAAACAGGGAACCCCTACGAGCAGTACTTC.

The chain is built from TRBV4-1 and TRBJ2-5; unclear D gene. This CDR3 region has 14 residues. V was shortened by 1 base and J by 5 bases, with 11 bases between the two germline ends. Germline CDR1 reads MGHRA; CDR2 reads YSYEKL. CDR3 in amino acids: CASSQGRLGETQYF. The CDR3 bases are TGCGCCAGCAGCCAAGGCCGGTTGGGGGAGACCCAGTACTTC.

This clonotype was counted at least ten times. V and J are TRBV7-2 and TRBJ2-2; no clear D gene. V was clipped by 2 bases and J by 5 bases, with 0 bases between them. Germline CDR1 reads SGHTA; CDR2 reads FQGNSA. This CDR3 contains 11 residues. CDR3 sequence (DNA): TGTGCCAGCAGCTTAACCGGGGAGCTGTTTTTT. It codes for CASSLTGELFF.

Many counts were recorded for this clonotype. The chain links TRBV7-2 to TRBJ1-1; TRBD1 agrees at 7 bases. This CDR3 region has 14 residues. Germline lookup yields CDR1 SGHTA and CDR2 FQGNSA. V lost 2 bases and J lost 12; bases outside the gene matches: 12. This CDR3 is CASSLNPTGTEPFF. The CDR3 bases are TGTGCCAGCAGCTTAAACCCGACAGGGACGGAACCTTTCTTT.

This clonotype was counted at least ten times. V and J are TRBV7-2 and TRBJ2-3, with D perhaps matching TRBD1 or TRBD2 (7 bases each). CDR1 and CDR2 (germline): SGHTA, FQGNSA. This CDR3 spans 18 amino acids. The V and J ends lost 5 bases and 4 bases respectively, with 25 bases between them. The CDR3 bases are TGTGCCAGCAGCCCGATCAGGGGGGGTAGCCTGCGATCAGATACGCAGTATTTT. Translating gives CASSPIRGGSLRSDTQYF. Variable domain in full (rest from reference TRBV7-2 and TRBJ2-3): GAGVSQSPSNKVTEKGKDVELRCDPISGHTALYWYRQSLGQGLEFLIYFQGNSAPDKSGLPSDRFSAERTGGSVSTLTIQRTQQEDSAVYLCASSPIRGGSLRSDTQYFGPGTRLTVL.

This clonotype was recorded at least ten times. The chain employs TRBV7-9 and TRBJ2-1, with 9 nucleotides matching TRBD2. The CDR3 spans 15 residues. In germline, CDR1 is SEHNR, CDR2 FQNEAQ (reference sequence). Germline trimming cut 1 base from V and 9 bases from J; bases unmatched to any gene: 7. CDR3 sequence: CASSLGSGRLTEQFF. The CDR3 region has the DNA TGTGCCAGCAGCTTAGGAAGCGGGAGGCTCACTGAGCAGTTCTTC.

V and J are TRBV7-9 and TRBJ2-1; 9 nucleotides agree with TRBD2. CDR1 and CDR2 (germline): SEHNR, FQNEAQ (reference sequence). There are 15 residues in the CDR3. V lost 2 bases and J lost 10; bases outside the gene matches: 9. This CDR3 is CASSLSRREGSEQFF. The CDR3 bases are TGTGCCAGCAGCTTATCTCGGCGGGAGGGCTCCGAGCAGTTCTTC.

This clonotype came up a few times. The gene calls are TRBV7-6 and TRBJ2-3; no reliable D call. Trimming stripped 2 bases from V and 1 base from J, with 7 bases between. The germline V gene encodes CDR1 SGHVS and CDR2 FNYEAQ. The length of the CDR3 is 14 residues. The CDR3 loop is CASSLQSRTDTQYF. The CDR3 DNA is TGTGCCAGCAGCTTACAGAGCCGCACAGATACGCAGTATTTT.

A few counts support this clonotype. This chain joins TRBV28 and TRBJ2-6, with D tentatively TRBD1 (5 bases). Trimming left V 10 bases short and J 4 bases short, with 17 bases between. The CDR3 is 15 residues long. The germline V gene has CDR1 MDHEN and CDR2 SYDVKM. CDR3 amino acids: CATTPETAGANVLTF. CDR3 nucleotides: TGTGCCACCACCCCGGAGACAGCAGGGGCCAACGTCCTGACTTTC.

The V gene is TRBV12-5, the J gene TRBJ1-1; 7 bases are shared with TRBD1. Unmatched junction bases numbered 8, after V lost 7 bases and J lost 0 bases. CDR1 is LGHNT and CDR2 is FRNRAP in the germline V gene. The length of the CDR3 is 15 residues. The CDR3 DNA reads TGTGCTAGTGTTTCCCAGGGGGGAATGAACACTGAAGCTTTCTTT. Translating it yields CASVSQGGMNTEAFF.

The V gene is TRBV6-1, the J gene TRBJ2-1, with 10 bases that match TRBD2. Losses at the gene ends were 1 base for V and 9 bases for J; bases not matched to a gene: 6. The CDR3 spans 15 residues. Germline CDR1 reads MNHNS; CDR2 reads SASEGT. Here the CDR3 DNA reads TGTGCCAGCAGTGAAGAAGCGGGAGGGCCGGGTGAGCAGTTCTTC. It translates to CASSEEAGGPGEQFF.

This clonotype has just a few counts. This chain uses TRBV4-1 with TRBJ2-2; 8 bases line up with TRBD2. Losses at the gene ends were 1 base for V and 6 bases for J; bases not matched to a gene: 7. The CDR3 is made up of 16 amino acids. Germline CDR1 MGHRA, CDR2 YSYEKL. The CDR3 DNA follows: TGCGCCAGCAGCCAAGCGCCCCTAGCGGGTGCCGGGGAGCTGTTTTTT. Translation gives CASSQAPLAGAGELFF.

This clonotype was picked up many times. This chain links TRBV12-3 or TRBV12-4 with TRBJ2-7; 11 nucleotides align to TRBD2. The CDR3 runs to 15 residues. The ends lost 6 bases at V and 2 bases at J; junction bases unmatched: 6. CDR3 sequence (DNA): TGTGCCAGCAGCGAACTAGCGGGAGATACCTACGAGCAGTACTTC. This gives the protein CASSELAGDTYEQYF.

The table lists this clonotype with a few counts. V gene TRBV6-1 combines with J gene TRBJ1-6; D possibly corresponds to TRBD1 (6 bases). This CDR3 contains 15 residues. Trimming left V 5 bases short and J 9 bases short, with 17 bases between. Germline assignment: CDR1 MNHNS and CDR2 SASEGT. CDR3 in DNA: TGTGCCAGCAGTCCGCAGCAGGGGTTCGGTTCACCCCTCCACTTT. Protein: CASSPQQGFGSPLHF.

This clonotype has at least ten counts. The genes are TRBV7-8 and TRBJ2-5; TRBD2 agrees at 14 bases. There are 15 residues in the CDR3. The germline gives CDR1 SGHVS, CDR2 FQNEAQ. V lost 10 bases, J lost 5 bases, and 9 bases stayed unmatched. CDR3 nucleotides: TGTGCCACCACGACTAGCGGGAGGGCCTTTGAGACCCAGTACTTC. Protein: CATTTSGRAFETQYF.